This T cell receptor beta chain was captured by sequencing in a study of CD8 T cells in Susac syndrome. Study observations and caveats: The number of individuals included in the study's TCR sequencing and HLA analysis was acknowledged as relatively small.

Random hexamers were used to reverse transcribe an amount of roughly 0.45 to 1 ug RNA. The TCR beta CDR3 was amplified by immunoSEQ multiplex PCR across 54 Vbeta, 13 Jbeta. TCRdb processed the immunoSEQ multiplex PCR reads anew with MiXCR; each CDR3 protein has one entry. The sample includes 150,000 to 200,000 distinct CDR3 sequences, approximately 94% seen only once; the top ten take approximately 0.09%. As regards this clonotype: Its antigen remains unknown.

Germline lookup yields CDR1 LGHNA and CDR2 YNFKEQ. This CDR3 spans 14 amino acids. V lost 1 base, J lost 5 bases, and 11 bases lay in between. TCR beta sequences were obtained from blood CD8+ and CD4+ T cells. In contrast to the negatively isolated CD8+ and CD4+ T cells, TEMRA cells were FACS-enriched. The sequence was collected from a human donor with multiple sclerosis. What was sequenced was CD4+ T cells from PBMCs. The chain links TRBV4-2 to TRBJ1-2, with D possibly matching TRBD1 (5 bases). The CDR3 nucleotides read TGTGCCAGCAGCCAAGGGGGGTCTCCATATGGCTACACCTTC. This translates into CASSQGGSPYGYTF.